These T cell receptor beta chains were read from a single sample in a study of T cells in localized non-small cell lung cancer. Sequenced by immunoSEQ multiplex PCR; TCRdb stores in-frame clones only, minus some. The repertoire has 20,000 to 25,000 clones, around nine tenths of them found once; the top ten carry 2.5% to 3%. The source material was peripheral blood, sampled before any cancer treatment. The receptor set was obtained from a woman aged 40-69 years with stage I lung adenocarcinoma. Each CDR3 is given with its conserved first and last residue. The D gene is left open where the match is weak. Clone size is stated in some rows and not others, as once, few, many or a class when expanded.

j_gene,v_gene,abundance,d_gene,CDR3nt,CDR3aa
TRBJ2-5,TRBV28,NA,NA,TGTGCCAGCAGTTTATCGGGGAGCCAAGAGACCCAGTACTTC,CASSLSGSQETQYF
TRBJ2-1,TRBV27,NA,NA,TGTGCCAGCAGTCCAGGGATAGGACCCCGATACAATGAGCAGTTCTTC,CASSPGIGPRYNEQFF
TRBJ2-1,TRBV7-2,NA,NA,TGTGCCAGCAGCTCTTGGTCGACTAGATCGGATGAGCAGTTCTTC,CASSSWSTRSDEQFF
TRBJ2-1,TRBV11-2,NA,TRBD2,TGTGCCAGCAGCCGCCACGGGACTAGCAGACTCAATGAGCAGTTCTTC,CASSRHGTSRLNEQFF
TRBJ2-1,TRBV7-2,NA,TRBD2,TGTGCCAGCAGCTTAGGGACTAGCGGTCGCTCCTACAATGAGCAGTTCTTC,CASSLGTSGRSYNEQFF
TRBJ1-1,TRBV6-1,NA,TRBD1,TGTGCCAGCAGCCCAGGGGGCCCCACTGAAGCTTTCTTT,CASSPGGPTEAFF
TRBJ2-7,TRBV7-8,NA,NA,TGTGCCAGCAGCTCGGGGTGGGGTGAGCAGTACTTC,CASSSGWGEQYF
TRBJ1-2,TRBV29-1,NA,TRBD1,TGCAGCGTTGAAGTCGAGGGGGCGGGCTATGGCTACACCTTC,CSVEVEGAGYGYTF
TRBJ1-2,TRBV28,NA,NA,TGTGCCAGCAGTCCCTGGGACGACTCGGCAGCACGCTATGGCTACACCTTC,CASSPWDDSAARYGYTF
TRBJ2-3,TRBV15,NA,NA,TGTGCCACCAGCAGGGCTTCCGGGACGTACACAGATACGCAGTATTTT,CATSRASGTYTDTQYF
TRBJ1-1,TRBV27,NA,NA,TGTGCCAGCAGTTCTCGATCGTCCAGCCCGAACACTGAAGCTTTCTTT,CASSSRSSSPNTEAFF
TRBJ1-2,TRBV5-5,once,TRBD1,TGTGCCAGCAGCGACCGACAGGGTGGCACCTTC,CASSDRQGGTF
TRBJ2-1,TRBV25-1,NA,NA,TGTGCCAGCAGTGAATACGCCATTGGGAGCCGTTTAGCGCAGTTCTTC,CASSEYAIGSRLAQFF
TRBJ2-2,TRBV4-1,few,NA,TGCGCCAGCAGGGCAGGGGCCAACACCGGGGAGCTGTTTTTT,CASRAGANTGELFF
TRBJ2-7,TRBV4-2,NA,NA,TGTGCCAGCAGCCAAGTCCTTGACAGAGACGAGCAGTACTTC,CASSQVLDRDEQYF
TRBJ1-4,TRBV10-1,NA,NA,TGCGCCAGCAGTGAGCCCCTCAACGTCCAGGAAAAACTGTTTTTT,CASSEPLNVQEKLFF
TRBJ2-3,TRBV2,NA,TRBD1,TGTGCCAGCAGTGACAGGACAGGGCGGCACACAGATACGCAGTATTTT,CASSDRTGRHTDTQYF
TRBJ2-1,TRBV5-1,NA,NA,TGCGCCAGCAGTCTGGAACATGAGCAGTTCTTC,CASSLEHEQFF
TRBJ2-3,TRBV6-5,NA,NA,TGTGCCAGCAGTTACCCTGGCTCCGATACGCAGTATTTT,CASSYPGSDTQYF
TRBJ1-3,TRBV25-1,NA,NA,TGTGCCAGCAGTCCACGGAGGGGATCTGGAAACACCATATATTTT,CASSPRRGSGNTIYF
TRBJ2-4,TRBV2,few,NA,TGTGCCAGCATTCTGGGGTTGTCCAAAAACATTCAGTACTTC,CASILGLSKNIQYF
TRBJ2-1,TRBV5-5,NA,NA,TGTGCCAGCAGCTTACTTACAGGGACCCGAGGGAATGAGCAGTTCTTC,CASSLLTGTRGNEQFF
TRBJ1-2,TRBV29-1,once,NA,TGCAGCGGTCAGGGGAGTCGGGGCTACACCTTC,CSGQGSRGYTF
TRBJ2-7,TRBV18,NA,TRBD2,TGTGCCAGCTCACCCGGACTAGTATCCCCCTACGAGCAGTACTTC,CASSPGLVSPYEQYF
TRBJ1-3,TRBV18,NA,NA,TGTGCCAGCTCACCCAGGGGAACCTATCACTCTGGAAACACCATATATTTT,CASSPRGTYHSGNTIYF
TRBJ1-1,TRBV10-1,NA,NA,TGCGCCAGCAGTAAGATTTTAGGGACTGAAGCTTTCTTT,CASSKILGTEAFF
TRBJ2-6,TRBV5-1,NA,NA,TGCGCCAGCAGCTTGGCCCCTCGGTCTGGGGCCAACGTCCTGACTTTC,CASSLAPRSGANVLTF
TRBJ2-7,TRBV7-6,NA,NA,TGTGCCAGCAGCTTAGGTGGAGCGGAAACCTACGAGCAGTACTTC,CASSLGGAETYEQYF
TRBJ2-1,TRBV4-1,NA,NA,TGCGCCAGCAGCCAAGATGGGGGGACCTACAATGAGCAGTTCTTC,CASSQDGGTYNEQFF
TRBJ2-7,TRBV27,few,NA,TGTGCCAGCAGTTTAGAAGGGAACGAGCAGTACTTC,CASSLEGNEQYF
TRBJ1-2,TRBV28,NA,NA,TGTGCCAGCAGGGCAGCAGGAACCTTAGCTAACTATGGCTACACCTTC,CASRAAGTLANYGYTF
TRBJ2-4,TRBV5-1,NA,TRBD1,TGCGCCAGCAGCTTGGTGCAAGGACAGGGGGGGAACATTCAGTACTTC,CASSLVQGQGGNIQYF
TRBJ2-4,TRBV7-2,once,NA,TGTGCCAGCAGCTCGTTCGACGAAGGGTGGGAGTCCAAAAACATTCAGTACTTC,CASSSFDEGWESKNIQYF
TRBJ2-3,TRBV6-1,NA,NA,TGTGCCAGCGAAATACAGGGCACAGATACGCAGTATTTT,CASEIQGTDTQYF
TRBJ2-1,TRBV6-5,NA,NA,TGTGCCAGCAGTTACTCGGGATACTACAATGAGCAGTTCTTC,CASSYSGYYNEQFF
TRBJ2-7,TRBV19,NA,TRBD1,TGTGCCAGTAGTAGACAGGGTTCCTACGAGCAGTACTTC,CASSRQGSYEQYF
TRBJ2-2,TRBV4-1,NA,NA,TGCGCCAGCACCCTCGACATTTTCACCGGGGAGCTGTTTTTT,CASTLDIFTGELFF
TRBJ2-7,TRBV5-1,NA,NA,TGCGCCATCATACCCCAGGGTTCAAGAACCTGCTTATTGCCCGACGAGCAGTACTTC,CAIIPQGSRTCLLPDEQYF
TRBJ2-3,TRBV10-1,once,TRBD2,TGCGCCAGCAGTGAAAGTCTAGCGGGAAGTCGCGATACGCAGTATTTT,CASSESLAGSRDTQYF
TRBJ1-1,TRBV14,NA,TRBD1,TGTGCCAGCAGCCAAACACGACAGGGCCTCCGGGGGTCTGAAGCTTTCTTT,CASSQTRQGLRGSEAFF
TRBJ2-2,TRBV10-1,NA,NA,TGCGCCAGCAGCACCGGGACAAGCACCGGGGAGCTGTTTTTT,CASSTGTSTGELFF
TRBJ2-2,TRBV7-9,NA,TRBD1,TGTGCCAGCAGCAGTAGGACAGGGGGTACCGGGGAGCTGTTTTTT,CASSSRTGGTGELFF
TRBJ2-4,TRBV6-5,few,TRBD1,TGTGCCACTCGCCGGACAGGTGAATCAAACATTCAGTACTTC,CATRRTGESNIQYF
TRBJ2-5,TRBV7-6,NA,TRBD2,TGTGCCAGCCGAACGACTAGCGGGCGAGGGGAGACCCAGTACTTC,CASRTTSGRGETQYF
TRBJ2-6,TRBV27,NA,TRBD2,TGTGCCAGCAGCTTTGCTAGGACGGGAGGTACCAACGTCCTGACTTTC,CASSFARTGGTNVLTF
TRBJ1-5,TRBV7-2,NA,NA,TGTGCCAGCAGCTTAGGGGATAGCAATCAGCCCCAGCATTTT,CASSLGDSNQPQHF
TRBJ2-4,TRBV25-1,once,NA,TGTGCCAGTGTGGGGGGAGCCAAAAACATTCAGTACTTC,CASVGGAKNIQYF
TRBJ1-2,TRBV5-4,NA,TRBD1,TGTGCCAGCAGCTCCCCGGACAGGGTGGGCACCTTC,CASSSPDRVGTF
TRBJ2-7,TRBV28,NA,TRBD2,TGTGCCAGCAGTTCCACAAACGGGAGGGCCTACGAGCAGTACTTC,CASSSTNGRAYEQYF
TRBJ1-5,TRBV6-6,NA,NA,TGTGCCAGCAGTTACTGGGGGAATCAGCCCCAGCATTTT,CASSYWGNQPQHF